The 30 T cell receptor beta chains below come from one sample, sequenced in a study of CD8+CD57+ T cells in acquired aplastic anemia. Genomic DNA constituted the template upon which TCR beta VDJ and CDR3 profiling was performed. Via MiXCR, TCRdb re-called the reads, giving one row per CDR3 protein. The sample contains fewer than 200,000 distinct CDR3 sequences, about half of which appear only once. An expansion of CD8+CD57+ cells by flow cytometry had been shown in patients chosen for sequencing. The source material was sorted CD4+, CD8+, or CD8+CD57+ T cells (not recorded which) from PBMCs. These receptors came from a human donor with aplastic anemia.

V usage is TRBV20-1 and J usage is TRBJ1-2; TRBD1 is a possible D gene (6 bases). Germline-derived CDR1 and CDR2 are DFQATT and SNEGSKA (reference sequence). The CDR3 spans 13 residues. Between the trimmed V and J ends, which lost 4 bases and 4 bases, there was a span of 13 bases. The CDR3 DNA reads as TGCAGTGCTATTTCCAGGGGTTCCTATGGCTACACCTTC. Translation: CSAISRGSYGYTF.

This chain uses TRBV20-1 with TRBJ2-3; 11 bases map to TRBD2. V lost 6 bases and J lost 6; bases outside the gene matches: 8. Germline V gene lookup returns CDR1 DFQATT and CDR2 SNEGSKA (reference sequence). This CDR3 has 14 residues. CDR3 bases: TGCAGTGCCACCGCACTAGCGGGAGCCGATACGCAGTATTTT. Protein: CSATALAGADTQYF.

This clonotype was counted at least ten times. The genes are TRBV3-1 and TRBJ2-7; 11 bases are a match to TRBD1. Germline V lookup: CDR1 LGHDT, CDR2 YNNKEL (reference sequence). CDR3 length: 14 residues. The J segment lost 9 bases and the V segment lost 3 bases, leaving 7 bases of the junction unmatched. The CDR3 region is CASSQGQGGGWQYF. The CDR3 DNA follows: TGTGCCAGCAGCCAGGGACAGGGGGGAGGTTGGCAGTACTTC.

In this sample, this clonotype turned up once. The chain carries TRBV2 and TRBJ2-5, with D tentatively TRBD1 (5 bases). This CDR3 region has 14 residues. Trimming took off 2 bases at V and 1 base at J, with 8 bases between the two ends. CDR1 is SNHLY and CDR2 is FYNNEI in the germline V gene. This CDR3 reads CASSESTVQETQYF. The CDR3 bases are TGTGCCAGCAGTGAATCGACAGTCCAAGAGACCCAGTACTTC. Full variable domain (missing parts from reference TRBV2 and TRBJ2-5): EPEVTQTPSHQVTQMGQEVILRCVPISNHLYFYWYRQILGQKVEFLVSFYNNEISEKSEIFDDQFSVERPDGSNFTLKIRSTKLEDSAMYFCASSESTVQETQYFGPGTRLLVL.

A few counts support this clonotype. The genes are TRBV28 and TRBJ1-1; 7 bases line up with TRBD1. The CDR3 covers 14 residues. The germline V gene has CDR1 MDHEN and CDR2 SYDVKM. Trimming removed 1 base from V and 1 base from J; junction bases left unmatched: 0. The DNA of the CDR3 is TGTGCCAGCAGTTTATCAGGGGGGAACACTGAAGCTTTCTTT. Encoded protein: CASSLSGGNTEAFF.

This clonotype was picked up many times. The rearrangement joins TRBV20-1 to TRBJ2-7; no firm D call. Trimming shortened V by 0 bases and J by 7 bases, and 28 bases separated the two germline ends. There are 18 residues in the CDR3. Per the germline V gene, CDR1 is DFQATT and CDR2 is SNEGSKA (reference sequence). The CDR3 nucleotides read TGCAGTGCTAGAGATTTGGCCGCCGGTAATATACAACCTCCAGAGCAGTACTTC. As protein: CSARDLAAGNIQPPEQYF.

On this clonotype: Being one base from a much bigger clone, this may be a read error. The CDR3 bases are TGTGCCGGCAGTTACTTGGGGACAGATACGCAGTATTTT. As protein: CAGSYLGTDTQYF. The J gene is TRBJ2-3, the V gene TRBV6-5; D ambiguous. Germline V gene lookup returns CDR1 MNHEY and CDR2 SVGAGI. The CDR3 has 13 amino acids.

The rearrangement links TRBV7-9 to TRBJ1-1, with D unclear. The V end lost 5 bases, the J end lost 8 bases, and 12 bases lay between the germline ends. The CDR3 spans 12 residues. Germline CDR1 SEHNR, CDR2 FQNEAQ (reference sequence). CDR3 loop: CASSRERREAFF. The CDR3 nucleotides are TGTGCCAGCAGCCGCGAACGGCGGGAAGCTTTCTTT.

V usage is TRBV7-9 and J usage is TRBJ2-2; no clear D gene. V was shortened by 3 bases and J by 6 bases, with 5 bases between the two germline ends. The CDR3 length is 12 residues. Germline V gene data show CDR1 as SEHNR and CDR2 as FQNEAQ (reference sequence). This CDR3 is CASSFLPGELFF. The CDR3 DNA sequence: TGTGCCAGCAGCTTCCTACCCGGGGAGCTGTTTTTT.

This clonotype was seen repeatedly, ten times or more. DNA for the CDR3: TGTGCCACCAGCAGGACCACAGGGGGCGGTGGAGCTAATGAAAAACTGTTTTTT. Its translation: CATSRTTGGGGANEKLFF. The chain joins TRBV15 to TRBJ1-4; 9 bases line up with TRBD1. This CDR3 is built from 18 residues. Germline trimming cut 3 bases from V and 3 bases from J; bases unmatched to any gene: 11. CDR1 LNHNV and CDR2 YYDKDF come from the germline V gene (reference sequence).

This clonotype was detected many times. The chain recombines TRBV4-1 with TRBJ1-1; 7 nucleotides match TRBD1. CDR3 size: 14 residues. Germline V lookup: CDR1 MGHRA, CDR2 YSYEKL. V lost 0 bases, J lost 8 bases, and 6 bases stayed unmatched. The CDR3 DNA is TGCGCCAGCAGCCAAGATCTGACACAGGGGGAAGCTTTCTTT. Protein sequence: CASSQDLTQGEAFF.

The chain has TRBV5-1 and TRBJ1-4; D unclear. V was pared by 0 bases and J by 11 bases, with 14 bases between. This CDR3 spans 14 amino acids. Germline CDR1 is SGHRS and CDR2 is YFSETQ. The CDR3 coding sequence is TGCGCCAGCAGCTTGGAGGACGGCTCTACTAAACTGTTTTTT. It yields the protein CASSLEDGSTKLFF.

J is TRBJ1-5 and V is TRBV30; D call uncertain. This CDR3 is built from 13 residues. Between the trimmed V and J ends, which lost 2 bases and 4 bases, there was a span of 9 bases. Germline V gives CDR1 GTSNPN, CDR2 SVGIG (reference sequence). The CDR3 region is CAWSLTTNQPQHF. The DNA of the CDR3 is TGTGCCTGGAGTTTAACAACGAATCAGCCCCAGCATTTT.

About this clonotype itself: This may be a read error: a much more frequent sequence differs by one nucleotide. The chain carries TRBV5-1 and TRBJ2-3, with 12 bases matching TRBD2. The CDR3 sequence is 14 residues long. Germline loops: CDR1 SGHRS, CDR2 YFSETQ. J gave up 8 bases and V 7 bases, and 8 bases lay outside the gene matches. The CDR3 protein is CASPPTSGGLTQYF. The CDR3 region has the DNA TGCGCCAGCCCTCCCACTAGCGGGGGGCTTACGCAGTATTTT.

The chain uses TRBV20-1 and TRBJ2-1, with D possibly being TRBD2 (5 bases). The germline V and J ends were trimmed by 3 bases and 9 bases, with 12 bases remaining between them. Germline values: CDR1 DFQATT, CDR2 SNEGSKA (reference sequence). The CDR3 contains 12 residues. CDR3 in DNA: TGCAGTGCTAGCCGCGGGCCCACTGAGCAGTTCTTC. Its protein product is CSASRGPTEQFF.

The gene calls are TRBV5-5 and TRBJ2-7, with 7 bases aligning to TRBD2. The CDR3 runs 16 residues. Germline V CDR1 and CDR2: SGHKS, YYEKEE (reference sequence). V dropped 4 bases and J dropped 0; count of bases not matched to a gene: 10. The CDR3 spells CASSVAGGVSSYEQYF. CDR3 DNA sequence: TGTGCCAGCAGCGTAGCTGGGGGGGTTAGCTCCTACGAGCAGTACTTC.

This clonotype was observed at least ten times. CDR3 in amino acids: CASRRTSGETYEQYF. The CDR3 bases are TGCGCCAGCAGACGAACTAGCGGGGAAACCTACGAGCAGTACTTC. The chain couples TRBV4-1 to TRBJ2-7; 10 positions match TRBD2. CDR1 and CDR2 from the germline V gene are MGHRA and YSYEKL. CDR3 length: 15 residues. Losses at the gene ends were 6 bases for V and 2 bases for J; bases not matched to a gene: 7.

The CDR3 reads CATSDGTQGHGYTF. DNA for the CDR3: TGTGCCACCAGTGATGGGACGCAGGGGCATGGCTACACCTTC. The J gene is TRBJ1-2, the V gene TRBV15; perhaps TRBD1 as D (6 bases). Germline V CDR1 and CDR2: LNHNV, YYDKDF (reference sequence). The CDR3 covers 14 residues. V shed 6 bases and J shed 6 bases, with 17 bases lying between them.

This chain joins TRBV9 and TRBJ1-1; D might be TRBD1 (6 bases). V shed 3 bases and J shed 1 base, with 10 bases lying between them. Per germline, CDR1 SGDLS and CDR2 YYNGEE. There are 14 residues in the CDR3. This CDR3 is CASSAGQSNTEAFF. The CDR3 bases are TGTGCCAGCAGCGCCGGACAGTCGAACACTGAAGCTTTCTTT.

This chain uses TRBV24-1 with TRBJ2-1; the match to TRBD1 covers 7 bases. The CDR3 loop spans 15 amino acids. V shed 9 bases and J 2 bases; nucleotides not matched to a gene: 9. CDR1 and CDR2 from the germline V gene are KGHDR and SFDVKD. The CDR3 spells CATSIDREPYNEQFF. CDR3 sequence (DNA): TGTGCCACCTCCATCGACAGGGAACCCTACAATGAGCAGTTCTTC.

This chain connects TRBV10-3 to TRBJ2-1, with unresolved D. Per the germline V gene, CDR1 is ENHRY and CDR2 is SYGVKD. This CDR3 region has 13 residues. Trimming shortened V by 7 bases and J by 2 bases, and 9 bases separated the two germline ends. The CDR3 loop is CAINPPPYNEQFF. DNA for the CDR3: TGTGCCATCAATCCACCACCCTACAATGAGCAGTTCTTC.

The genes are TRBV7-6 and TRBJ1-3; D unresolved. The CDR3 has 17 residues. V lost 0 bases to trimming and J lost 0 bases, with 12 bases between them. The germline gives CDR1 SGHVS, CDR2 FNYEAQ. CDR3 nucleotide sequence: TGTGCCAGCAGCTTAGCGCGCGGGGATAGCTCTGGAAACACCATATATTTT. Translation: CASSLARGDSSGNTIYF.

V usage is TRBV6-1 and J usage is TRBJ1-3; 9 bases fit TRBD1. Germline-derived CDR1 and CDR2 are MNHNS and SASEGT. This CDR3 has 14 amino acids. V lost 6 bases, J lost 4 bases, and 4 bases stayed unmatched. The CDR3 DNA is TGTGCCAGCAGCGGACAGGGGAACGGAAACACCATATATTTT. Translated: CASSGQGNGNTIYF.

This clonotype came up many times. This chain joins TRBV5-8 and TRBJ1-6; D might be TRBD1 (5 bases). Germline V gene data show CDR1 as SGHTS and CDR2 as YDEGEE. The germline V and J ends were trimmed by 3 bases and 11 bases, with 12 bases remaining between them. This CDR3 is built from 13 residues. The CDR3 bases are TGTGCCAGCAGCTCGGGGTTAGGGGCACCCCTCCACTTT. Residues: CASSSGLGAPLHF.

The count of this clonotype is one. It may be a read error: a sequence one base away is much more abundant. The chain uses TRBV13 and TRBJ2-2, with 8 bases aligning to TRBD2. With V trimmed by 6 bases and J by 7 bases, 10 bases remained unmatched. The CDR3 loop spans 15 amino acids. Germline V gene sequence: CDR1 PRHDT, CDR2 FYEKMQ (reference sequence). CDR3 in DNA: TGTGCCAGCAGAGAAGCGGGAGTGCCCCTCGGGGAGCTGTTTTTT. Translated: CASREAGVPLGELFF.

Note on this clonotype: Relative to the germline gene, one junction end is altered; a read error may explain this. The rearrangement uses TRBV20-1 and TRBJ2-5, with unresolved D. Germline CDR1 DFQATT, CDR2 SNEGSKA (reference sequence). The CDR3 has 14 residues. The CDR3 reads CSAQIMTAQDTQYF. CDR3 DNA: TGCAGTGCCCAAATTATGACGGCACAAGACACCCAGTACTTC.

This clonotype showed up many times. This rearrangement joins TRBV29-1 to TRBJ1-5, with 7 bases aligning to TRBD1. The V gene end was trimmed by 6 bases and the J gene end by 4 bases; junction bases not matched to a gene: 9. The CDR3 length is 14 residues. Germline-derived CDR1 and CDR2 are SQVTM and ANQGSEA. This CDR3 is CSVAQGGVNQPQHF. CDR3 nucleotides: TGCAGCGTCGCTCAGGGGGGAGTTAATCAGCCCCAGCATTTT. Based on the CDR3 plus reference TRBV29-1 and TRBJ1-5, the full variable domain is SAVISQKPSRDICQRGTSLTIQCQVDSQVTMMFWYRQQPGQSLTLIATANQGSEATYESGFVIDKFPISRPNLTFSTLTVSNMSPEDSSIYLCSVAQGGVNQPQHFGDGTRLSIL.

Ten or more counts support this clonotype. The chain joins TRBV7-9 to TRBJ2-6; the D is unclear. Trimming pared 3 bases from V and 4 bases from J, leaving 10 bases between. Germline V CDR1 and CDR2: SEHNR, FQNEAQ (reference sequence). The CDR3 consists of 15 residues. CDR3 sequence reads: CASSLEGSGANVLTF. As DNA, the CDR3 is TGTGCCAGCAGCTTGGAAGGGTCCGGGGCCAACGTCCTGACTTTC.

V and J are TRBV10-3 and TRBJ2-7; D may match TRBD1 or TRBD2 (5 bases each). V was trimmed by 7 bases and J by 7 bases, leaving 17 bases between them. Germline-derived CDR1 and CDR2 are ENHRY and SYGVKD. The CDR3 extends over 13 amino acids. The CDR3 reads CAINQRGPGEQYF. CDR3 in DNA: TGTGCCATCAACCAAAGGGGACCTGGGGAGCAGTACTTC.

This clonotype was counted at least ten times. The V call is TRBV7-2, the J call TRBJ1-1; D ambiguous. The CDR3 runs to 10 residues. Trimming removed 8 bases at V and 8 bases at J, with 9 bases between. Per germline, CDR1 SGHTA and CDR2 FQGNSA. The CDR3 region is CASSGWEAFF. The CDR3, as DNA: TGTGCCAGCTCGGGGTGGGAAGCTTTCTTT.